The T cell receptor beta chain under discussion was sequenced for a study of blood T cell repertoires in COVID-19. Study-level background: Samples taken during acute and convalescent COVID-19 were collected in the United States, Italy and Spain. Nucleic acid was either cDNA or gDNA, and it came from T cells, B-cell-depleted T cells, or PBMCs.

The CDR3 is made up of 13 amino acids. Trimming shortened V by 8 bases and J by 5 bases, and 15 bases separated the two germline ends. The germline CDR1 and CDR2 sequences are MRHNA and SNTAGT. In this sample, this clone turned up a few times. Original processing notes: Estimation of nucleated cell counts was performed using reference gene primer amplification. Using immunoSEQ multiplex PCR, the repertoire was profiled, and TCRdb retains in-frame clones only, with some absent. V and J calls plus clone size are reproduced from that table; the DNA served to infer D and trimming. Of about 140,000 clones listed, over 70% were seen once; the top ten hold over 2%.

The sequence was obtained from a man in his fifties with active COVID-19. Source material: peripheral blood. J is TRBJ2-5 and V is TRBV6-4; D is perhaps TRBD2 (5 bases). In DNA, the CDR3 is TGTGCCAGCCCAATCGGAGGCGAGGAGACCCAGTACTTC. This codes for CASPIGGEETQYF.